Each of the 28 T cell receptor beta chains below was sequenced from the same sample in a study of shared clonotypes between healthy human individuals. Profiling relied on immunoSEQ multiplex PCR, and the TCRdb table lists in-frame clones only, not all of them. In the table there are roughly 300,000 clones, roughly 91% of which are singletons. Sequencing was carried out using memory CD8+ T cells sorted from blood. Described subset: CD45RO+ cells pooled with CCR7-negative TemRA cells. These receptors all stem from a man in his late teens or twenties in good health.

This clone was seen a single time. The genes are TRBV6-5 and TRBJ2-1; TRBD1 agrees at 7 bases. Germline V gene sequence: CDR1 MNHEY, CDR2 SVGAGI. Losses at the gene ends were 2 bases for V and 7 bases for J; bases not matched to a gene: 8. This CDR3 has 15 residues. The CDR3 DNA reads TGTGCCAGCAGTTACGTAACAGGGGTTAAAAATGAGCAGTTCTTC. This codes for CASSYVTGVKNEQFF.

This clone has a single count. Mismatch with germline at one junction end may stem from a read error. The CDR3 nucleotides read TGTGCCAGCACCTTACCCCCAGGCAGGGGTCTATCCTACGAGCAGTACTTC. It specifies CASTLPPGRGLSYEQYF. This chain connects TRBV7-9 to TRBJ2-7; maybe TRBD1 (6 bases). This CDR3 has 17 amino acids. Germline V CDR1 and CDR2: SEHNR, FQNEAQ (reference sequence).

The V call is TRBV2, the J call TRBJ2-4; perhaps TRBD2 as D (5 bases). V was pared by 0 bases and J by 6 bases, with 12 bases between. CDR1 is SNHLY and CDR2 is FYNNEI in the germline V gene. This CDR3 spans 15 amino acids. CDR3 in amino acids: CASSEAILEGNIQYF. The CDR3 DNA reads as TGTGCCAGCAGTGAAGCTATCCTTGAGGGAAACATTCAGTACTTC. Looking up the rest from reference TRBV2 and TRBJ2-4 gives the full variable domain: EPEVTQTPSHQVTQMGQEVILRCVPISNHLYFYWYRQILGQKVEFLVSFYNNEISEKSEIFDDQFSVERPDGSNFTLKIRSTKLEDSAMYFCASSEAILEGNIQYFGAGTRLSVL.

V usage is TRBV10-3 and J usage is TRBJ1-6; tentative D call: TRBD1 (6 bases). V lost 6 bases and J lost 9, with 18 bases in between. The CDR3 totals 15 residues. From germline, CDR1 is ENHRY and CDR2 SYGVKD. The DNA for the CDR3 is TGTGCCATCAGGCGGGGGGGCAGAACCACTTCACCCCTCCACTTT. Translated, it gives CAIRRGGRTTSPLHF.

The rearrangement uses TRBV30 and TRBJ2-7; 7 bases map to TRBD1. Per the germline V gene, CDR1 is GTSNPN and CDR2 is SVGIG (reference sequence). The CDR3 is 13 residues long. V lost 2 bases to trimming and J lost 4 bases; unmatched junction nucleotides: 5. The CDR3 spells CAWSWGQTYEQYF. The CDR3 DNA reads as TGTGCCTGGAGTTGGGGACAGACGTACGAGCAGTACTTC.

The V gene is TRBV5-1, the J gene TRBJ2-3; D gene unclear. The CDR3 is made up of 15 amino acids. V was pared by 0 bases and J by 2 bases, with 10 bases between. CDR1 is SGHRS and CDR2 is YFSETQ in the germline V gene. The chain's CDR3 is CASSLGGRPTDTQYF. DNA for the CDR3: TGCGCCAGCAGCTTGGGGGGTAGGCCCACAGATACGCAGTATTTT.

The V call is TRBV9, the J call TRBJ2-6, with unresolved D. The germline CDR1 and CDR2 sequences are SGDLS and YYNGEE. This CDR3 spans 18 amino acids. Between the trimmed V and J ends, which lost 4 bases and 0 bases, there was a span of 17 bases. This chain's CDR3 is CASSYSDGPLSGANVLTF. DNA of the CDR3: TGTGCCAGCAGCTACTCCGACGGACCCCTCTCTGGGGCCAACGTCCTGACTTTC.

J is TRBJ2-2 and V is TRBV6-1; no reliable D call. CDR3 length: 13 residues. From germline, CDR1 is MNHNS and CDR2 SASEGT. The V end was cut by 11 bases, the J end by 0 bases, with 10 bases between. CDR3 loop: CAGLTTNTGELFF. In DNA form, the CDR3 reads TGTGCCGGTCTCACAACGAACACCGGGGAGCTGTTTTTT.

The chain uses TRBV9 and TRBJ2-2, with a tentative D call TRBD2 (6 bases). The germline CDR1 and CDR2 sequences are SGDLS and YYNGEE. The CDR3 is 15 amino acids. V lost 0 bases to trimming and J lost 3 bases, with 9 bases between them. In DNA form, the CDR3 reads TGTGCCAGCAGCGTAGGAGGAGGGTACACCGGGGAGCTGTTTTTT. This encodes CASSVGGGYTGELFF.

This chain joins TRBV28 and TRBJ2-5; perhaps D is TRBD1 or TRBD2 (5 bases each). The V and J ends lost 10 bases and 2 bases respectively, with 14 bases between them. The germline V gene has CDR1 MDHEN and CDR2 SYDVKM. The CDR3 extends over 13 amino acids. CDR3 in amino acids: CAIREGEQETQYF. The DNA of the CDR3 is TGTGCCATAAGGGAAGGGGAGCAAGAGACCCAGTACTTC.

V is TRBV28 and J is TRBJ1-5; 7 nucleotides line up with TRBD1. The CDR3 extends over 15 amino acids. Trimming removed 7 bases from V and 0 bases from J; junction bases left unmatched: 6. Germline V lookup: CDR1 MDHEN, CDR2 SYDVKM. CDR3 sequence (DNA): TGTGCCAGCACCTTGGGACAGTATAGCAATCAGCCCCAGCATTTT. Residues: CASTLGQYSNQPQHF.

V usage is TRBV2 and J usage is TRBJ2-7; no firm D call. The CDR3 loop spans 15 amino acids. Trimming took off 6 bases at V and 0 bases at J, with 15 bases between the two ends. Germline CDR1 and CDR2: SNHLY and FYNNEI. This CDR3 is CASSQGIGASYEQYF. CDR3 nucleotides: TGTGCCAGCAGCCAAGGGATCGGCGCCTCCTACGAGCAGTACTTC.

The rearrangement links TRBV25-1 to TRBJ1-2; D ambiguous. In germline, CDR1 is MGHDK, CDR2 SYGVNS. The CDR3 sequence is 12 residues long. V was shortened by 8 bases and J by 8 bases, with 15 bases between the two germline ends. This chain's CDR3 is CASLDPLRGYTF. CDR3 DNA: TGTGCCAGCCTAGATCCCCTCAGGGGCTACACCTTC.

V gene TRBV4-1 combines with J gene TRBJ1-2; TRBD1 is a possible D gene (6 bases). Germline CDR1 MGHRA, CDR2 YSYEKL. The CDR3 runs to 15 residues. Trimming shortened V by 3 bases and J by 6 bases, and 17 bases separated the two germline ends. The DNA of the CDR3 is TGCGCCAGCAGCCATCCCACAGGGACCCTAAATGGCTACACCTTC. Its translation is CASSHPTGTLNGYTF.

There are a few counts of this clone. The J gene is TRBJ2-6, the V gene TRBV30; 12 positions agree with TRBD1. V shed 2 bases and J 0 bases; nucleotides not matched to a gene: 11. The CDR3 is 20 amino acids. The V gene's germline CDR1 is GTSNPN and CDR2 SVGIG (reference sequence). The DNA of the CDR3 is TGTGCCTGGAGTCATCGGGACAGGGGGCTACTAGTCTCTGGGGCCAACGTCCTGACTTTC. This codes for CAWSHRDRGLLVSGANVLTF.

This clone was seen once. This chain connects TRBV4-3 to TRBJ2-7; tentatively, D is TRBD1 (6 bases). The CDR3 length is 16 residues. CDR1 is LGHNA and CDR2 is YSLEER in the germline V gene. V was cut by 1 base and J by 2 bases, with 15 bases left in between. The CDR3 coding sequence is TGCGCCAGCAGCCAAGTGGTAGGGCCAGGGGCCTACGAGCAGTACTTC. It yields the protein CASSQVVGPGAYEQYF.

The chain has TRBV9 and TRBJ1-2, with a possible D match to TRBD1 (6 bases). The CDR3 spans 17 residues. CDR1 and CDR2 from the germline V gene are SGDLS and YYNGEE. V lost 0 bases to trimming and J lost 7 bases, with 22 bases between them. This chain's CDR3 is CASSVAFIPGALTGYTF. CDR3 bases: TGTGCCAGCAGCGTAGCTTTCATCCCAGGGGCCCTGACTGGCTACACCTTC.

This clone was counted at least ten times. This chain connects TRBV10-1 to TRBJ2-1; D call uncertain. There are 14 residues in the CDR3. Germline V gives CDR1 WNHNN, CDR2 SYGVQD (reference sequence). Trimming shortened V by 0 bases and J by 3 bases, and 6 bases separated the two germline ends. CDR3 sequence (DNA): TGCGCCAGCAGTGAGTCCCTAGACTACAATGAGCAGTTCTTC. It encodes CASSESLDYNEQFF.

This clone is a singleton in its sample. CDR3 in DNA: TGCGCCAGCAGCCAAAGGGTAGGGGCGTCAGGAGGCTACACCTTC. Its translation: CASSQRVGASGGYTF. The V gene is TRBV4-3, the J gene TRBJ1-2; D may be TRBD1 (5 bases). Trimming shortened V by 2 bases and J by 8 bases, and 18 bases separated the two germline ends. CDR1 is LGHNA, CDR2 YSLEER, per germline. CDR3 length: 15 amino acids.

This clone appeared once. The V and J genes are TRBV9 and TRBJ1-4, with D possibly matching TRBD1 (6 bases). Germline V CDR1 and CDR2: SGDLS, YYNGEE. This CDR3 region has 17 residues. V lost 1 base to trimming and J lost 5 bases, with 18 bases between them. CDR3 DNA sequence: TGTGCCAGCAGCGTATTGGGACATGTTGGTGCGAATGAAAAACTGTTTTTT. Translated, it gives CASSVLGHVGANEKLFF.

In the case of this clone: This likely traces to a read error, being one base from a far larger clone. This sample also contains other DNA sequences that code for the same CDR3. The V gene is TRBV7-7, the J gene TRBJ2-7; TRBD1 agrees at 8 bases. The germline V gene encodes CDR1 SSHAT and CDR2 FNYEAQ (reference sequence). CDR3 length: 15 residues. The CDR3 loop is CASSPGTGASYEQYF. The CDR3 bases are TGTGCTAGCAGCCCCGGGACAGGAGCCTCCTACGAGCAGTACTTC.

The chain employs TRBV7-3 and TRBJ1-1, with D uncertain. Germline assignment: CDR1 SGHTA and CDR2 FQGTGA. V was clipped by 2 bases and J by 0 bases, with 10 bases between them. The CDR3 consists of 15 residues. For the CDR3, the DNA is TGTGCCAGCAGCTTAGCCCCGCCCATGAACACTGAAGCTTTCTTT. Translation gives CASSLAPPMNTEAFF.

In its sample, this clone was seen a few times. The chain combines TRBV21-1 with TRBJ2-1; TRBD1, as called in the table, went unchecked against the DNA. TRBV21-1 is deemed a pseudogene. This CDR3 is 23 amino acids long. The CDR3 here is CASSDRDRGGIGLAASSYNEQFF. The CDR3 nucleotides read TGTGCCAGCAGCGACCGGGACAGGGGAGGGATAGGACTAGCCGCGAGCTCCTACAATGAGCAGTTCTTC.

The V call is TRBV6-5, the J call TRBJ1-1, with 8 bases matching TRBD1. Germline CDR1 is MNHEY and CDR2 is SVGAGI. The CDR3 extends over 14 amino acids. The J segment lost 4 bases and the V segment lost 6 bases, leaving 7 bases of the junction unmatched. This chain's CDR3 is CASSFGQGSTEAFF. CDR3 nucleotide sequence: TGTGCCAGCAGCTTCGGACAGGGAAGCACTGAAGCTTTCTTT.

The CDR3 coding sequence is TGCGCCAGCAGCCCGGGCGGGAGCTACGAGCAGTACTTC. It encodes CASSPGGSYEQYF. The V gene is TRBV4-3, the J gene TRBJ2-7; 7 positions match TRBD2. Germline V CDR1 and CDR2: LGHNA, YSLEER. V trimming: 4 bases; J trimming: 3 bases; junction bases outside the gene matches: 3. CDR3 length equals 13 residues.

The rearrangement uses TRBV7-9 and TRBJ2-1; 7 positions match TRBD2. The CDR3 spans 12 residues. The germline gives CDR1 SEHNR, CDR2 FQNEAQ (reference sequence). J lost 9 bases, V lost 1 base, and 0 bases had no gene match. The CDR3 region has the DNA TGTGCCAGCAGCTTAGGCGGGAGTGAGCAGTTCTTC. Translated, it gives CASSLGGSEQFF.

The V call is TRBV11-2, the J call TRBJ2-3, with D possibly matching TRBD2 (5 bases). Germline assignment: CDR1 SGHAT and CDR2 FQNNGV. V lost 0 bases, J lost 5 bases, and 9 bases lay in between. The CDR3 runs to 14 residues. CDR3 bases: TGTGCCAGCAGCTTAGAGGCGCGGGTAGATACGCAGTATTTT. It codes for CASSLEARVDTQYF.

The CDR3 coding sequence is TGTGCCAGCAGTTTACCCGGACAACTTGGGAATTCACCCCTCCACTTT. Protein sequence: CASSLPGQLGNSPLHF. This chain uses TRBV27 with TRBJ1-6, with a tentative D call TRBD1 (5 bases). V was trimmed by 2 bases and J by 7 bases, leaving 15 bases between them. The CDR3 is 16 amino acids. Germline V CDR1 and CDR2: MNHEY, SMNVEV (reference sequence).